This T cell receptor (beta chain) was documented in a study of T cells in tuberculosis. As regards this clone: What it binds is unknown.

The CDR3 spans 16 residues. Germline CDR1 reads MNHNS; CDR2 reads SASEGT. The V segment lost 4 bases and the J segment 6 bases; nucleotides outside the gene matches: 7. Sequencing was performed with immunoSEQ multiplex PCR; in TCRdb, only in-frame clones are kept and a portion is missing. The sample has 25,000 to 35,000 clones, over 95% seen once; the top ten hold under 3%. Findings of the study overall: Shorter CDR3-alpha in active tuberculosis partly drove smaller distances.

This chain uses TRBV6-1 with TRBJ1-6, with TRBD1 matching over 9 bases. Material: PBMCs. The receptor was isolated from a donor aged 5 to 30 with latent tuberculosis or without tuberculosis infection. The CDR3 spells CASSGQGGIGNSPLHF. The CDR3, as DNA: TGTGCCAGCAGTGGACAGGGGGGCATAGGTAATTCACCCCTCCACTTT.